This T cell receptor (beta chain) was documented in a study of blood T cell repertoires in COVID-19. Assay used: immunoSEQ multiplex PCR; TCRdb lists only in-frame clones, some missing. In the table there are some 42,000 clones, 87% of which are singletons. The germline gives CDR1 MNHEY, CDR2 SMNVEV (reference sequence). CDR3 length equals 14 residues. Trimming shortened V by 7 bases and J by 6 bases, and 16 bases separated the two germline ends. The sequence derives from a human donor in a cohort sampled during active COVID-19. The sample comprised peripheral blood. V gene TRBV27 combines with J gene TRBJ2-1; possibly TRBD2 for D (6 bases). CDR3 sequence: CASIGRIGSNEQFF. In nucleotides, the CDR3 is TGTGCCAGCATAGGGAGGATTGGGTCCAATGAGCAGTTCTTC.